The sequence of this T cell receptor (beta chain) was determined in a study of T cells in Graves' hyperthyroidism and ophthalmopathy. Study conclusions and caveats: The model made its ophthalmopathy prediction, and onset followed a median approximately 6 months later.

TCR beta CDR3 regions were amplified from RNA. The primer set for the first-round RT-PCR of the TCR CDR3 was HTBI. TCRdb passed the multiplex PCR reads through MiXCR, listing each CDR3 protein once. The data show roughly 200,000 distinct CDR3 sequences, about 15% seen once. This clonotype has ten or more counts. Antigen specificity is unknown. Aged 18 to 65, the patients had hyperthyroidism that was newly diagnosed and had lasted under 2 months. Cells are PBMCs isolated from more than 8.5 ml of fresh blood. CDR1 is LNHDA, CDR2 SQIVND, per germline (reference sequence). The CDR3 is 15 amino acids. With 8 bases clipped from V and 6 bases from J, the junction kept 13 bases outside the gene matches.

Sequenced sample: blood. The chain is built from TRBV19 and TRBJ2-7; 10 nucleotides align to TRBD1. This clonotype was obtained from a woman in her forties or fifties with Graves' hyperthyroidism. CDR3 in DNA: TGTGCCAGTGGGGGACAGGGGAGATCGATTTTCGAGCAGTACTTC. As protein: CASGGQGRSIFEQYF.